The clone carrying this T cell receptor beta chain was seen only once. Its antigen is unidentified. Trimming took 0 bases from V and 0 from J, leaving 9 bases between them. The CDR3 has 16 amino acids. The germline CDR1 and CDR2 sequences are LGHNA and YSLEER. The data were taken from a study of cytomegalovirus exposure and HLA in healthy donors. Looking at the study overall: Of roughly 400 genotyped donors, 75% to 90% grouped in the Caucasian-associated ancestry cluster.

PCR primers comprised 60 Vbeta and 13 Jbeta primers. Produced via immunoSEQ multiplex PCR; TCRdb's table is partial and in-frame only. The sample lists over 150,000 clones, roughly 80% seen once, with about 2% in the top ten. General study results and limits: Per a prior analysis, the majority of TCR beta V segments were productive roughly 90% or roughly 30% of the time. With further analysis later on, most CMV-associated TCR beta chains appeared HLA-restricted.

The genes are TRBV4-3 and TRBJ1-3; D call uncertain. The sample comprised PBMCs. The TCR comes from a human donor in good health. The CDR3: CASSQDLGSSGNTIYF. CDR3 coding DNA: TGCGCCAGCAGCCAAGATTTGGGGAGCTCTGGAAACACCATATATTTT.